Listed here are 2 T cell receptor beta chains from one sample, sequenced in a study of T cells in Graves' hyperthyroidism and ophthalmopathy. RNA transcripts yielded amplified TCR beta CDR3 regions. Researchers ran a first-round RT-PCR on the TCR CDR3 using the HTBI primer set. TCRdb recomputed calls from the multiplex PCR reads with MiXCR, one row per CDR3 protein. The sample shows around 350,000 distinct CDR3 sequences, approximately 16% of them seen only once. The sample comprised blood. All receptors derive from a woman aged 60-75 years with Graves' ophthalmopathy.

This clonotype has a count of ten or more. The chain couples TRBV7-2 to TRBJ2-3; TRBD2 matches 11 bases. The germline V gene encodes CDR1 SGHTA and CDR2 FQGNSA. The CDR3 consists of 20 residues. The ends lost 4 bases at V and 0 bases at J; junction bases unmatched: 15. The CDR3 loop is CASSSSRLAGIVPSTDTQYF. CDR3 coding DNA: TGTGCCAGCAGCTCAAGTCGACTAGCGGGAATAGTTCCTAGCACAGATACGCAGTATTTT.

The V and J genes are TRBV15 and TRBJ2-7; TRBD2 aligns across 10 bases. The CDR3 extends over 15 amino acids. With 5 bases clipped from V and 5 bases from J, the junction kept 9 bases outside the gene matches. CDR1 is LNHNV and CDR2 is YYDKDF in the germline V gene (reference sequence). For the CDR3, the DNA is TGTGCCACCAGCGGCCCCGGGACTAGCGTGCACGAGCAGTACTTC. This encodes CATSGPGTSVHEQYF.